Below are 10 T cell receptor beta chains sequenced from a single sample in a study of blood T cell repertoires in COVID-19. Here immunoSEQ multiplex PCR was the method, and the copy in TCRdb shows in-frame clones only, minus some. The sample records over 95,000 clones, 81% being singletons. The sequencing input was peripheral blood. The receptors were sampled from a human donor in a cohort sampled during active COVID-19.

V gene TRBV12-3 or TRBV12-4 combines with J gene TRBJ2-7, with a weak D call TRBD1 (5 bases). Trimming removed 3 bases at V and 5 bases at J, with 11 bases between. The CDR3 length is 13 residues. For the CDR3, the DNA is TGTGCCAGCAGTTTGCAGGGTATCAACGAGCAGTACTTC. This gives the protein CASSLQGINEQYF.

The chain is built from TRBV5-6 and TRBJ2-5; D possibly corresponds to TRBD2 (5 bases). Trimming cost V 1 base and J 4 bases, with 14 bases left between them. Germline values: CDR1 SGHDT, CDR2 YYEEEE. The CDR3 extends over 15 amino acids. CDR3 sequence: CASSLSVRERETQYF. CDR3 nucleotides: TGTGCCAGCAGCTTGTCGGTGAGGGAACGAGAGACCCAGTACTTC.

J is TRBJ1-6 and V is TRBV13, with TRBD1 matching over 8 bases. From germline, CDR1 is PRHDT and CDR2 FYEKMQ (reference sequence). This CDR3 has 14 amino acids. V shed 3 bases and J 7 bases; nucleotides not matched to a gene: 2. CDR3 in amino acids: CASSLDRVNSPLHF. Here the CDR3 DNA reads TGTGCCAGCAGCTTGGACAGGGTGAATTCACCCCTCCACTTT.

The sample holds one count of this clone. The V and J genes are TRBV7-3 and TRBJ1-1, with 8 bases lining up with TRBD1. The CDR3 is 18 residues long. CDR1 SGHTA and CDR2 FQGTGA come from the germline V gene. The ends lost 6 bases at V and 1 base at J; junction bases unmatched: 16. Here the CDR3 DNA reads TGTGCCAGCAGTACAAGGACAGGGCGGCAACGGTCGAACACTGAAGCTTTCTTT. Protein product: CASSTRTGRQRSNTEAFF. Drawing the rest from reference TRBV7-3 and TRBJ1-1, the complete variable domain is GAGVSQTPSNKVTEKGKYVELRCDPISGHTALYWYRQSLGQGPEFLIYFQGTGAADDSGLPNDRFFAVRPEGSVSTLKIQRTERGDSAVYLCASSTRTGRQRSNTEAFFGQGTRLTVV.

This clone came up many times. The chain combines TRBV7-2 with TRBJ2-7, with D maybe TRBD1 (5 bases). V lost 5 bases to trimming and J lost 3 bases, with 11 bases between them. The CDR3 has 13 amino acids. Per germline, CDR1 SGHTA and CDR2 FQGNSA. CDR3 bases: TGTGCCAGCAGCGAAGGACAAATCTACGAGCAGTACTTC. Protein product: CASSEGQIYEQYF. The full variable domain, completed using reference TRBV7-2 and TRBJ2-7, is GAGVSQSPSNKVTEKGKDVELRCDPISGHTALYWYRQSLGQGLEFLIYFQGNSAPDKSGLPSDRFSAERTGGSVSTLTIQRTQQEDSAVYLCASSEGQIYEQYFGPGTRLTVT.

The V gene is TRBV29-1, the J gene TRBJ2-7, with D hard to call. V was cut by 4 bases and J by 5 bases, with 12 bases left in between. This CDR3 contains 12 residues. Germline V lookup: CDR1 SQVTM, CDR2 ANQGSEA. The CDR3 DNA sequence: TGCAGCGTTGCAGGCATTAAGAACGAGCAGTACTTC. It is translated as CSVAGIKNEQYF.

The chain joins TRBV6-2 or TRBV6-3 to TRBJ2-7; perhaps TRBD1 as D (5 bases). CDR1 and CDR2 from the germline V gene are MNHEY and SVGEGT. The CDR3 sequence is 13 residues long. Trimming shortened V by 4 bases and J by 3 bases, and 10 bases separated the two germline ends. In nucleotides, the CDR3 is TGTGCCAGCAGTTGGGGCAGCCTCTACGAGCAGTACTTC. Its protein is CASSWGSLYEQYF.

Written as DNA, the CDR3 is TGTGCCAGCAGCCCGACAGGAACTCGCACAGATACGCAGTATTTT. This gives the protein CASSPTGTRTDTQYF. The chain carries TRBV5-4 and TRBJ2-3, with D perhaps TRBD1 (6 bases). This CDR3 contains 15 residues. Germline assignment: CDR1 SGHNT and CDR2 YYREEE (reference sequence). Deletions cut 4 bases from V and 1 base from J, with 13 bases between.

The chain joins TRBV18 to TRBJ1-1; 9 nucleotides agree with TRBD1. Germline lookup yields CDR1 KGHSH and CDR2 LQKENI. With 4 bases clipped from V and 1 base from J, the junction kept 4 bases outside the gene matches. The length of the CDR3 is 15 residues. This CDR3 is CASSLQGAENTEAFF. Written as DNA, the CDR3 is TGTGCCAGCTCACTACAGGGGGCCGAGAACACTGAAGCTTTCTTT.

The chain is built from TRBV7-9 and TRBJ1-1; TRBD1 aligns across 7 bases. J was trimmed by 1 base and V by 7 bases; bases with no gene match: 6. This CDR3 comprises 14 residues. The germline V gene has CDR1 SEHNR and CDR2 FQNEAQ (reference sequence). CDR3 sequence reads: CASNLGGANTEAFF. The CDR3 DNA is TGTGCCAGCAACCTAGGGGGCGCGAACACTGAAGCTTTCTTT.